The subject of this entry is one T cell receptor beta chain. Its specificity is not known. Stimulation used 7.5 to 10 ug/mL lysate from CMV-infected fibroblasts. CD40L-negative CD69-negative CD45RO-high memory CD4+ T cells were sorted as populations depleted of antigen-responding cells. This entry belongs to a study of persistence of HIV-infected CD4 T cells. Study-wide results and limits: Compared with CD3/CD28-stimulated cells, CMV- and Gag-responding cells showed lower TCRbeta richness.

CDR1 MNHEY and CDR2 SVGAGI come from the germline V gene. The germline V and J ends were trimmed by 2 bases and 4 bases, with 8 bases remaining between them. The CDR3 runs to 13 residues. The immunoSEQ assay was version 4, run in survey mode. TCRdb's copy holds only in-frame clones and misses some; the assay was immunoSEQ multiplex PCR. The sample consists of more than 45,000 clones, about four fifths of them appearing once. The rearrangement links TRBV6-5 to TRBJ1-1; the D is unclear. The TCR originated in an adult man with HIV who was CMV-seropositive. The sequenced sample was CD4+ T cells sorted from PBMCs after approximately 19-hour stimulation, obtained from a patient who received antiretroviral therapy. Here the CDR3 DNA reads TGTGCCAGCAGTTACGGCGGGGTCACTGAAGCTTTCTTT. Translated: CASSYGGVTEAFF.